This T cell receptor (beta chain) was documented in a study of T cell responses to AZD1222 COVID-19 vaccine. The study, taken as a whole, reports: Spike was spanned by vaccine-associated CD4 TCRs, which were dominant at 160-218 and 743-854. The donor cohort was predominantly white British with a female majority, and clonal diversity may have been underestimated. Nearly half of spike-specific TCRs reportedly go after variant regions that carry no mutations.

Germline lookup yields CDR1 SGHRS and CDR2 YFSETQ. The germline V and J ends were trimmed by 4 bases and 0 bases, with 10 bases remaining between them. There are 15 residues in the CDR3. A word on this clone: What it recognizes is unknown.

TCRdb keeps only in-frame clones here, not all; method: immunoSEQ multiplex PCR. The sample lists about 94,000 clones, about 85% seen once, with roughly 5% in the top ten. Sequences were derived from peripheral blood, sampled 28 days after the second AZD1222 dose. The J gene is TRBJ2-2, the V gene TRBV5-1; D possibly corresponds to TRBD1 (6 bases). This receptor was taken from an adult who received the AZD1222 COVID-19 vaccine. CDR3 loop: CASSRGQPNTGELFF. The CDR3 DNA is TGCGCCAGCAGCCGGGGACAACCGAACACCGGGGAGCTGTTTTTT.